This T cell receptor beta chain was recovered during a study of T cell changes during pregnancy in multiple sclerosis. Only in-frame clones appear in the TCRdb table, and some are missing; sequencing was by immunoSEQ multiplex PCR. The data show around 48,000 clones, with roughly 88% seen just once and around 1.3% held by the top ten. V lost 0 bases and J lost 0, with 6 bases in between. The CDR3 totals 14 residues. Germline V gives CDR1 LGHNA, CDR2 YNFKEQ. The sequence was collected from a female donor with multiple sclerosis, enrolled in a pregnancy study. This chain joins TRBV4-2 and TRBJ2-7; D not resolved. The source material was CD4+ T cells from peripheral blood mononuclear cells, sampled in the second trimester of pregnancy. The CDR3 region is CASSQERLSYEQYF. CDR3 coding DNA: TGTGCCAGCAGCCAAGAAAGACTCTCCTACGAGCAGTACTTC.